This passage covers 25 T cell receptor beta chains from one sample sequenced in a study of technical replicates of blood from a handful of donors. The data were produced by immunoSEQ multiplex PCR, yet TCRdb's version contains in-frame clones alone and is incomplete. Among tens of thousands of clones listed, over 75% were seen once. The sample consisted of PBMCs. The receptor source for this set is a human donor in good health. Some clones in this sample may be carry-over from other donors' samples.

The chain recombines TRBV19 with TRBJ2-7, with 7 bases identical to TRBD1. The CDR3 totals 15 residues. V lost 6 bases, J lost 2 bases, and 10 bases stayed unmatched. CDR1 and CDR2 (germline): LNHDA, SQIVND (reference sequence). This CDR3 reads CASRYQGDPAYEQYF. The CDR3 DNA sequence: TGTGCCAGTAGATACCAGGGGGACCCTGCCTACGAGCAGTACTTC. The variable domain in full, with the rest retrieved from reference TRBV19 and TRBJ2-7, is DGGITQSPKYLFRKEGQNVTLSCEQNLNHDAMYWYRQDPGQGLRLIYYSQIVNDFQKGDIAEGYSVSREKKESFPLTVTSAQKNPTAFYLCASRYQGDPAYEQYFGPGTRLTVT.

This clone was seen more than once but under ten times. V usage is TRBV6-1 and J usage is TRBJ2-7, with 10 bases matching TRBD2. V was clipped by 0 bases and J by 3 bases; unmatched bases: 11. The CDR3 runs to 18 residues. Germline lookup yields CDR1 MNHNS and CDR2 SASEGT. CDR3: CASSEALGLARTHYEQYF. The CDR3 region has the DNA TGTGCCAGCAGTGAAGCGCTGGGACTAGCGAGGACACACTACGAGCAGTACTTC.

This CDR3 is CASSQEFSGRAGTDTQYF. In DNA, the CDR3 is TGCGCCAGCAGCCAAGAATTCTCCGGGAGGGCCGGGACAGATACGCAGTATTTT. J is TRBJ2-3 and V is TRBV4-3, with TRBD2 matching over 8 bases. In germline, CDR1 is LGHNA, CDR2 YSLEER. With V trimmed by 0 bases and J by 3 bases, 11 bases remained unmatched. There are 18 residues in the CDR3.

The chain links TRBV5-6 to TRBJ1-2; 10 bases agree with TRBD1. CDR3 size: 14 residues. CDR1 is SGHDT, CDR2 YYEEEE, per germline. After removal of 5 bases from V and 8 bases from J, the junction contained 9 bases not matched to a gene. CDR3 residues: CASRARDRGEGYTF. The CDR3 nucleotides read TGTGCCAGCAGGGCCCGGGACAGGGGAGAGGGCTACACCTTC. Full variable domain (outside the CDR3, taken from reference TRBV5-6 and TRBJ1-2): DAGVTQSPTHLIKTRGQQVTLRCSPKSGHDTVSWYQQALGQGPQFIFQYYEEEERQRGNFPDRFSGHQFPNYSSELNVNALLLGDSALYLCASRARDRGEGYTFGSGTRLTVV.

This sequence joins TRBV2 and TRBJ2-3; 11 bases are shared with TRBD2. The length of the CDR3 is 16 residues. Germline V CDR1 and CDR2: SNHLY, FYNNEI. V dropped 6 bases and J dropped 2; count of bases not matched to a gene: 7. CDR3 in amino acids: CASSGQLAGATDTQYF. CDR3 sequence (DNA): TGTGCCAGCAGCGGTCAACTAGCGGGGGCCACAGATACGCAGTATTTT.

The chain has TRBV10-3 and TRBJ2-7; the match to TRBD1 covers 11 bases. V trimming: 0 bases; J trimming: 6 bases; junction bases outside the gene matches: 4. The CDR3 is 15 amino acids. Germline CDR1 reads ENHRY; CDR2 reads SYGVKD. The CDR3 is CAISESRTGGSEQYF. For the CDR3, the DNA is TGTGCCATCAGTGAGTCACGGACAGGGGGCTCCGAGCAGTACTTC.

This chain joins TRBV30 and TRBJ1-1, with D hard to call. CDR1 is GTSNPN, CDR2 SVGIG, per germline (reference sequence). Trimming shortened V by 3 bases and J by 0 bases, and 14 bases separated the two germline ends. The CDR3 runs to 15 residues. The CDR3 loop is CAWSSYNSVNTEAFF. The CDR3 DNA sequence: TGTGCCTGGAGCTCATACAATTCAGTGAACACTGAAGCTTTCTTT. Full variable domain (missing parts from reference TRBV30 and TRBJ1-1): SQTIHQWPATLVQPVGSPLSLECTVEGTSNPNLYWYRQAAGRGLQLLFYSVGIGQISSEVPQNLSASRPQDRQFILSSKKLLLSDSGFYLCAWSSYNSVNTEAFFGQGTRLTVV.

This chain links TRBV10-3 with TRBJ1-1, with D unclear. There are 13 residues in the CDR3. The V end lost 7 bases, the J end lost 7 bases, and 16 bases lay between the germline ends. The germline V gene encodes CDR1 ENHRY and CDR2 SYGVKD. The CDR3 DNA sequence: TGTGCCATCATGCGGGTTGGGGATGGTGAAGCTTTCTTT. Translating it yields CAIMRVGDGEAFF.

V and J are TRBV7-2 and TRBJ1-2; 7 nucleotides match TRBD1. The CDR3 is made up of 14 amino acids. V dropped 5 bases and J dropped 0; count of bases not matched to a gene: 3. From germline, CDR1 is SGHTA and CDR2 FQGNSA. CDR3 amino acids: CASSLGTANYGYTF. The CDR3 DNA is TGTGCCAGCAGCCTAGGGACAGCTAACTATGGCTACACCTTC.

This rearrangement joins TRBV5-1 to TRBJ1-1; D perhaps matches TRBD1 (5 bases). The CDR3 covers 15 residues. CDR1 SGHRS and CDR2 YFSETQ come from the germline V gene. V was trimmed by 0 bases and J by 1 base, leaving 10 bases between them. The CDR3 nucleotides are TGCGCCAGCAGCTTGGCCGCAGGGTCGAACACTGAAGCTTTCTTT. Protein: CASSLAAGSNTEAFF.

The chain combines TRBV9 with TRBJ2-3, with a weak D call TRBD1 (6 bases). From germline, CDR1 is SGDLS and CDR2 YYNGEE. The germline V and J ends were trimmed by 0 bases and 5 bases, with 13 bases remaining between them. This CDR3 has 15 amino acids. The chain's CDR3 is CASSVAGRGVDTQYF. In nucleotides, the CDR3 is TGTGCCAGCAGCGTAGCCGGCAGGGGAGTAGATACGCAGTATTTT.

The rearrangement joins TRBV12-5 to TRBJ2-3, with a possible D match to TRBD1 (5 bases). CDR1 LGHNT and CDR2 FRNRAP come from the germline V gene. This CDR3 spans 17 amino acids. V lost 1 base and J 4 bases, leaving 18 bases between the germline ends. CDR3 DNA sequence: TGTGCTAGTGGTTTGGCGCGCTCCCAGGTGGGGCCAGATACGCAGTATTTT. Amino acid sequence: CASGLARSQVGPDTQYF.

V usage is TRBV9 and J usage is TRBJ2-7, with D possibly being TRBD1 (5 bases). Trimming removed 0 bases from V and 1 base from J, with 11 bases in between. This CDR3 comprises 15 residues. CDR1 and CDR2 (germline): SGDLS, YYNGEE. The CDR3 is CASSVGGARSYEQYF. CDR3 DNA: TGTGCCAGCAGCGTAGGTGGGGCTAGGTCCTACGAGCAGTACTTC.

The V call is TRBV5-1, the J call TRBJ1-6; possible D gene TRBD1, 5 bases. Germline V gives CDR1 SGHRS, CDR2 YFSETQ. The CDR3 is 15 amino acids. Trimming pared 5 bases from V and 9 bases from J, leaving 18 bases between. The CDR3 region is CASRPRQTHGSPLHF. CDR3 sequence (DNA): TGCGCCAGCAGACCGAGACAGACACATGGTTCACCCCTCCACTTT. Looking up the rest from reference TRBV5-1 and TRBJ1-6 gives the full variable domain: KAGVTQTPRYLIKTRGQQVTLSCSPISGHRSVSWYQQTPGQGLQFLFEYFSETQRNKGNFPGRFSGRQFSNSRSEMNVSTLELGDSALYLCASRPRQTHGSPLHFGNGTRLTVT.

This clone was detected once. The chain joins TRBV7-9 to TRBJ2-7, with D uncertain. There are 14 residues in the CDR3. Trimming pared 1 base from V and 1 base from J, leaving 8 bases between. Germline V gene lookup returns CDR1 SEHNR and CDR2 FQNEAQ (reference sequence). DNA of the CDR3: TGTGCCAGCAGCTTAGTCGGCAGGTCCTACGAGCAGTACTTC. It translates to CASSLVGRSYEQYF.

The chain couples TRBV7-2 to TRBJ1-2; unclear D gene. Germline assignment: CDR1 SGHTA and CDR2 FQGNSA. Trimming cost V 4 bases and J 1 base, with 4 bases left between them. The CDR3 is 12 amino acids. The CDR3 here is CASSSYNYGYTF. The CDR3 coding sequence is TGTGCCAGCAGCTCTTATAACTATGGCTACACCTTC.

The rearrangement uses TRBV4-1 and TRBJ1-4, with D possibly TRBD1 on 5 matching bases. The CDR3 sequence is 16 residues long. The germline V gene encodes CDR1 MGHRA and CDR2 YSYEKL. V gave up 0 bases and J gave up 0 bases, with 8 bases separating them. This chain's CDR3 is CASSQEKTATNEKLFF. The CDR3 coding sequence is TGCGCCAGCAGCCAAGAGAAGACAGCAACTAATGAAAAACTGTTTTTT.

The chain links TRBV7-3 to TRBJ2-1; 8 nucleotides agree with TRBD2. This CDR3 has 18 amino acids. V lost 4 bases to trimming and J lost 2 bases; unmatched junction nucleotides: 13. Germline V gene sequence: CDR1 SGHTA, CDR2 FQGTGA. The CDR3 protein is CASSSGLAGRGPYNEQFF. The CDR3 region has the DNA TGTGCCAGCAGCTCCGGACTAGCCGGGCGGGGGCCCTACAATGAGCAGTTCTTC.

The rearrangement uses TRBV5-1 and TRBJ1-1; D possibly corresponds to TRBD1 (6 bases). This CDR3 is built from 14 residues. V was shortened by 7 bases and J by 5 bases, with 18 bases between the two germline ends. Germline V gene data show CDR1 as SGHRS and CDR2 as YFSETQ. CDR3 in DNA: TGCGCCAGCGTAGGGACACCCCGAGGGACTGAAGCTTTCTTT. Translation gives CASVGTPRGTEAFF.

This rearrangement joins TRBV18 to TRBJ2-7; tentatively, D is TRBD1 (6 bases). V was shortened by 2 bases and J by 9 bases, with 11 bases between the two germline ends. Germline CDR1 reads KGHSH; CDR2 reads LQKENI. This CDR3 spans 12 amino acids. CDR3 nucleotide sequence: TGTGCCAGCTCACCAAACAGGGACGGGCAGTACTTC. Translating it yields CASSPNRDGQYF.

This clone was recorded a few times. The rearrangement joins TRBV30 to TRBJ2-3; tentative D call: TRBD2 (5 bases). Germline loops: CDR1 GTSNPN, CDR2 SVGIG (reference sequence). CDR3 length: 14 amino acids. V was pared by 1 base and J by 2 bases, with 10 bases between. The CDR3 DNA reads as TGTGCCTGGAGTGGACGGGGAGACACAGATACGCAGTATTTT. This translates into CAWSGRGDTDTQYF. Together with reference TRBV30 and TRBJ2-3, the CDR3 gives the full variable domain: SQTIHQWPATLVQPVGSPLSLECTVEGTSNPNLYWYRQAAGRGLQLLFYSVGIGQISSEVPQNLSASRPQDRQFILSSKKLLLSDSGFYLCAWSGRGDTDTQYFGPGTRLTVL.

The chain employs TRBV19 and TRBJ2-3, with D tentatively TRBD2 (6 bases). Germline CDR1 LNHDA, CDR2 SQIVND (reference sequence). This CDR3 spans 16 amino acids. Trimming shortened V by 5 bases and J by 4 bases, and 19 bases separated the two germline ends. CDR3 residues: CASSYGTGVWSDTQYF. CDR3 DNA: TGTGCCAGTAGTTATGGGACGGGAGTTTGGTCAGATACGCAGTATTTT.

The V call is TRBV7-9, the J call TRBJ2-7, with TRBD2 as a possible D gene (6 bases). Germline CDR1 is SEHNR and CDR2 is FQNEAQ (reference sequence). V lost 4 bases and J 2 bases, leaving 12 bases between the germline ends. The CDR3 is 14 residues long. The CDR3 here is CASSWAGFPYEQYF. The CDR3 DNA follows: TGTGCCAGCAGCTGGGCGGGGTTCCCCTACGAGCAGTACTTC. The complete variable domain, with remaining parts taken from reference TRBV7-9 and TRBJ2-7, reads DTGVSQNPRHKITKRGQNVTFRCDPISEHNRLYWYRQTLGQGPEFLTYFQNEAQLEKSRLLSDRFSAERPKGSFSTLEIQRTEQGDSAMYLCASSWAGFPYEQYFGPGTRLTVT.

The table lists this clone with a few counts. The J gene is TRBJ2-1, the V gene TRBV10-3; TRBD2 matches at 13 bases. CDR1 is ENHRY and CDR2 is SYGVKD in the germline V gene. This CDR3 contains 19 residues. V was pared by 8 bases and J by 1 base, with 14 bases of the junction left unmatched. The CDR3 reads CAIPLTSGGPGLSYNEQFF. Here the CDR3 DNA reads TGTGCCATCCCCCTGACTAGCGGGGGGCCAGGTCTGTCCTACAATGAGCAGTTCTTC.

The chain employs TRBV4-1 and TRBJ2-6; D is uncertain. V was pared by 1 base and J by 0 bases, with 4 bases between. CDR1 and CDR2 from the germline V gene are MGHRA and YSYEKL. The CDR3 runs to 15 residues. The CDR3 region is CASSQGSSGANVLTF. Written as DNA, the CDR3 is TGCGCCAGCAGCCAAGGCAGCTCTGGGGCCAACGTCCTGACTTTC.